This TCR beta chain comes out of a study of identical twins. This clonotype was seen many times. Its target is unknown. Only healthy Caucasians were enrolled as donors. Via MiXCR, TCRdb re-called the 5' RACE reads, giving one row per CDR3 protein. The top ten hold 7.5% to 8.5% of the sample, which has about 150,000 distinct CDR3 sequences, around 3.5% seen once. Between the trimmed V and J ends, which lost 2 bases and 3 bases, there was a span of 11 bases. Germline loops: CDR1 SGHTA, CDR2 FQGNSA. This CDR3 is 15 amino acids long. Findings and caveats of the study: Abundant cord blood beta clonotypes carried fewer insertions; memory repertoires showed none.

The source of this sequence is a man aged 18 to 30 in good health. The gene calls are TRBV7-2 and TRBJ2-1, with a tentative D call TRBD2 (6 bases). The sequenced sample consisted of memory T cells sorted from blood. Here the CDR3 reads CASSLTGAFYNEQFF. CDR3 DNA sequence: TGTGCCAGCAGCTTAACGGGAGCCTTCTACAATGAGCAGTTCTTC.